This T cell receptor beta chain stems from a study of blood T cell repertoires in COVID-19. Study-level information: Material from acute and convalescent COVID-19 was sourced from the United States, Italy and Spain. PBMCs, B-cell-depleted T cells, or T cells provided the cDNA or gDNA that made up the material.

Authors' data handling: Estimated nucleated cell counts came from reference gene primer amplification. TCRdb keeps only in-frame clones here, not all; method: immunoSEQ multiplex PCR. D and trimming were read from the DNA, whereas the V and J calls and clone size are those reported in that table. The sample carries tens of thousands of clones, over 70% recorded once. CDR1 and CDR2 (germline): MGHRA, YSYEKL. Between the trimmed V and J ends, which lost 0 bases and 3 bases, there was a span of 12 bases. There are 16 residues in the CDR3. The receptor was derived from a human donor in a cohort sampled during active COVID-19. V gene TRBV4-1 combines with J gene TRBJ1-5, with D unresolved. Sequenced input: peripheral blood. The chain's CDR3 is CASSQDSARLNQPQHF. In DNA form, the CDR3 reads TGCGCCAGCAGCCAAGATTCGGCCAGACTCAATCAGCCCCAGCATTTT.